The clone carrying this TCR beta chain was detected only once. As yet, its antigen is unknown. The source of the sample is a study of response to subunit inactivated influenza vaccine. General study results and limits: There was a suggestion from the authors that each seasonal influenza vaccination recruits few new T cells.

This CDR3 is built from 14 residues. V lost 5 bases, J lost 4 bases, and 15 bases lay in between. CDR1 is MNHEY and CDR2 is SMNVEV in the germline V gene (reference sequence). From the RT-PCR reads, TCRdb called clonotypes with MiXCR, one entry per CDR3 protein. Here the sample spans about 480,000 distinct CDR3 sequences, 25% being singletons. The chain employs TRBV27 and TRBJ2-7; D is unclear. This receptor was taken from a man aged 45-65 years who received an inactivated influenza vaccine. The material was CD4+ T cells sorted from PBMCs, obtained more than 4 days after vaccination. CDR3 protein: CASSKTVLKYEQYF. The CDR3 DNA reads TGTGCCAGCAGTAAAACAGTGTTGAAGTACGAGCAGTACTTC.